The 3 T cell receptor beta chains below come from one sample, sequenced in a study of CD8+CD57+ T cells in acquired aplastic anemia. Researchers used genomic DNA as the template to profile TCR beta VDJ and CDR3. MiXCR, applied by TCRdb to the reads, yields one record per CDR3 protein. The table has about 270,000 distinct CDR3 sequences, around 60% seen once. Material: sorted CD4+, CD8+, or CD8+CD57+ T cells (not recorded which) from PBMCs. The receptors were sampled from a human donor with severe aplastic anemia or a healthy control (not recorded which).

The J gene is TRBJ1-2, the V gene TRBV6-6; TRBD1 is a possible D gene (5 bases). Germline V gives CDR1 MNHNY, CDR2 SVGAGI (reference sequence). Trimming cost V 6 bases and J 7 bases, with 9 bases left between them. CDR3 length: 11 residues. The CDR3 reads CASRGPRGYTF. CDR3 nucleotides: TGTGCCAGCAGGGGGCCGCGTGGCTACACCTTC.

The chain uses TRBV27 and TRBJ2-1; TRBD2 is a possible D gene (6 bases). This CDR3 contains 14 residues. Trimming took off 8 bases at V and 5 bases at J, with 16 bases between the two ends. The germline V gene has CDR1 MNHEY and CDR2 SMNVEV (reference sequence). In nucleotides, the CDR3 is TGTGCCAGCCGGGTACGGGACTCTCACAATGAGCAGTTCTTC. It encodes CASRVRDSHNEQFF.

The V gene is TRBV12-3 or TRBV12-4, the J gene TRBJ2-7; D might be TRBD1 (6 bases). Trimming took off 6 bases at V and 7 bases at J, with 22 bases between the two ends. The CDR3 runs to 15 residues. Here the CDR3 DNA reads TGTGCCAGCAGCCTATCAGCTACAGGGAACGGTGAGCAGTACTTC. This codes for CASSLSATGNGEQYF.